The 18 T cell receptor beta chains reported below all come from one sample, sequenced in a study of blood T cells in healthy people across ages (dated by TCRdb to the mid-2010s). The library relied on 5' RACE. Sequencing used an Illumina HiSeq 2500. A second roughly 6 to 12 cycle PCR used a sample-barcoded 5' primer and a J-beta primer mix. The public reads were reanalyzed by TCRdb: fastp trimming at Q25, MiXCR alignment, in-frame beta chains only. Rows with a matching CDR3 protein are joined into one entry that keeps the most common DNA and genes. The sample table holds about 930,000 distinct CDR3 sequences, of which about 29% were seen once. About 10% of the sample rests with the top ten. The same sample was also studied in work on T cells of mothers and their children.

The sample consisted of blood. The receptors stem from a woman between 40 and 50 years old in good health.

The chain joins TRBV19 to TRBJ1-1, with D perhaps TRBD1 (6 bases). The V gene's germline CDR1 is LNHDA and CDR2 SQIVND (reference sequence). Trimming stripped 5 bases from V and 0 bases from J, with 13 bases between. The CDR3 has 15 residues. CDR3 amino acids: CASSLTGVLNTEAFF. The CDR3, as DNA: TGTGCCAGTAGTCTGACAGGCGTCCTGAACACTGAAGCTTTCTTT.

For this clonotype: A much larger clone is a single base away; this may be a read error. The V gene is TRBV6-2 or TRBV6-3, the J gene TRBJ2-7; no clear D gene. The end of the DNA fits TRBJ2-5 better, so the J call may be wrong. This CDR3 has 15 residues. Germline lookup yields CDR1 MNHEY and CDR2 SVGEGT. CDR3 in amino acids: CTSSWASVLGETQYF. The CDR3 coding sequence is TGTACCAGCAGTTGGGCGTCGGTACTGGGCGAGACCCAGTACTTC.

This sequence joins TRBV3-1 and TRBJ1-1; no clear D gene. The CDR3 runs 13 residues. V shed 2 bases and J shed 3 bases, with 7 bases lying between them. Per germline, CDR1 LGHDT and CDR2 YNNKEL (reference sequence). The chain's CDR3 is CASSQRLYTEAFF. The CDR3 DNA follows: TGTGCCAGCAGCCAACGGTTGTACACTGAAGCTTTCTTT.

This clonotype has only a few counts. A much larger clone sits a single nucleotide away, making a read error possible. The rearrangement uses TRBV15 and TRBJ2-1, with D perhaps matching TRBD2 (6 bases). Germline CDR1 and CDR2: LNHNV and YYDKDF (reference sequence). The CDR3 extends over 15 amino acids. CDR3 protein: CATSRDGGSYNGQFF. The CDR3 DNA reads as TGTGCCACCAGCAGAGATGGGGGGTCCTACAATGGGCAGTTCTTC.

Points on this clonotype: This may come from a read error, since a much larger clone is one base off. The rearrangement links TRBV6-2 or TRBV6-3 to TRBJ1-4; weak D call: TRBD1 (5 bases). The CDR3 is 12 amino acids. Germline CDR1 reads MNHEY; CDR2 reads SVGEGT. CDR3 bases: TGTGCCGGCAGTTCACGGGACTTGAAACTGTTTTTT. Its translation is CAGSSRDLKLFF.

The J gene is TRBJ2-4, the V gene TRBV27; D unresolved. Trimming removed 4 bases from V and 0 bases from J, with 16 bases in between. Germline V lookup: CDR1 MNHEY, CDR2 SMNVEV (reference sequence). The CDR3 totals 17 residues. The CDR3 nucleotides are TGTGCCAGCAGTTCAATGACGGCCTGGGGAGCCAAAAACATTCAGTACTTC. This gives the protein CASSSMTAWGAKNIQYF.

This clonotype was recorded a few times. V is TRBV7-9 and J is TRBJ2-3; tentative D call: TRBD1 (6 bases). Trimming removed 0 bases from V and 1 base from J, with 14 bases in between. This CDR3 has 17 amino acids. Germline CDR1 reads SEHNR; CDR2 reads FQNEAQ (reference sequence). The DNA for the CDR3 is TGTGCCAGCAGCTTAGCCCCTACAGGGTACGGCACAGATACGCAGTATTTT. This encodes CASSLAPTGYGTDTQYF.

The J gene is TRBJ2-7, the V gene TRBV14, with D maybe TRBD2 (5 bases). CDR3 size: 13 residues. The V end lost 5 bases, the J end lost 12 bases, and 20 bases lay between the germline ends. In germline, CDR1 is SGHDN, CDR2 FVKESK. CDR3 coding DNA: TGTGCCAGCAGCGCGTATCCGGGATCGGTGCTGTACTTC. Amino acids: CASSAYPGSVLYF.

The sample holds a few counts of this clonotype. This rearrangement joins TRBV27 to TRBJ1-1; D gene unclear. CDR3 length: 13 residues. V gave up 7 bases and J gave up 4 bases, with 13 bases separating them. Germline V CDR1 and CDR2: MNHEY, SMNVEV (reference sequence). CDR3 residues: CASTPLGFTEAFF. In DNA, the CDR3 is TGTGCCAGCACCCCCTTAGGGTTCACTGAAGCTTTCTTT.

This sequence joins TRBV7-8 and TRBJ1-2; perhaps TRBD1 as D (5 bases). Per the germline V gene, CDR1 is SGHVS and CDR2 is FQNEAQ. CDR3 size: 15 residues. V gave up 1 base and J gave up 5 bases, with 14 bases separating them. CDR3 coding DNA: TGTGCCAGCAGCTTAGAACCAGGGATGGGGTATGGCTACACCTTC. Protein sequence: CASSLEPGMGYGYTF.

At least ten counts were recorded for this clonotype. The junction departs from the called germline gene at one end, perhaps through a read error. In DNA, the CDR3 is TGTGCCAGCAGCCAAGACCGGGTCTCCAACGAGCAGTACTTC. This codes for CASSQDRVSNEQYF. The rearrangement uses TRBV14 and TRBJ2-7; D is ambiguous. Germline CDR1 and CDR2: SGHDN and FVKESK. The CDR3 runs to 14 residues.

CDR3 residues: CSARDRYHSYEQYF. As DNA, the CDR3 is TGCAGTGCTAGGGACAGGTACCACTCCTACGAGCAGTACTTC. V and J are TRBV20-1 and TRBJ2-7, with TRBD1 matching over 7 bases. J lost 0 bases, V lost 3 bases, and 5 bases had no gene match. CDR3 length: 14 residues. CDR1 DFQATT and CDR2 SNEGSKA come from the germline V gene (reference sequence).

The chain links TRBV12-3 or TRBV12-4 to TRBJ1-1, with D unresolved. The V gene lost 6 bases and the J gene lost 1 base, with 9 bases spanning the gap. This CDR3 region has 13 residues. Written as DNA, the CDR3 is TGTGCCAGCAGATCCCCGCCGAACACTGAAGCTTTCTTT. Its protein product is CASRSPPNTEAFF.

Notes on this clonotype: A much larger clonotype is one base distant, so this may be a read error. The V call is TRBV6-4, the J call TRBJ2-5, with 11 bases lining up with TRBD2. The ends lost 4 bases at V and 11 bases at J; junction bases unmatched: 12. The germline V gene has CDR1 MRHNA and CDR2 SNTAGT. The CDR3 has 15 residues. The CDR3 DNA sequence: TGTGCCAGCAGTGCCGGTAGCGGGGGGGCCAATGAGCAGTACTTC. As protein: CASSAGSGGANEQYF.

The rearrangement uses TRBV6-2 or TRBV6-3 and TRBJ2-5, with 11 bases lining up with TRBD2. The DNA end lines up better with TRBJ2-1; the J call may be wrong. The CDR3 spans 17 residues. Germline loops: CDR1 MNHEY, CDR2 SVGEGT. Written as DNA, the CDR3 is TGTGCCAGCAGTTACTCGAGACTAGCGGGGAGACAAGAGACCCAGTTCTTC. Its protein product is CASSYSRLAGRQETQFF.

This clonotype came up a few times. The V call is TRBV6-2 or TRBV6-3, the J call TRBJ1-2, with 7 bases lining up with TRBD1. CDR1 MNHEY and CDR2 SVGEGT come from the germline V gene. The CDR3 totals 15 residues. The V gene end was trimmed by 5 bases and the J gene end by 3 bases; junction bases not matched to a gene: 9. CDR3 nucleotide sequence: TGTGCCAGCAGTCCTAGGGACGGACAGGACTATGGCTACACCTTC. Amino acid sequence: CASSPRDGQDYGYTF.

Worth noting for this clonotype: Being one base from a much bigger clone, this may be a read error. The CDR3 region has the DNA TGCAGTGCTAACAGGGACGGGGGGGTTAACTATGGCTGCACCTTC. Residues: CSANRDGGVNYGCTF. This sequence joins TRBV20-1 and TRBJ1-2; D is perhaps TRBD1 (6 bases). The CDR3 has 15 residues. The germline gives CDR1 DFQATT, CDR2 SNEGSKA (reference sequence).

The chain recombines TRBV7-8 with TRBJ2-7; TRBD1 aligns across 8 bases. Germline CDR1 is SGHVS and CDR2 is FQNEAQ. The CDR3 is 16 residues long. V was pared by 5 bases and J by 0 bases, with 9 bases of the junction left unmatched. The CDR3: CASSVKDRVSSYEQYF. The CDR3, as DNA: TGTGCCAGCAGCGTGAAGGACAGGGTGTCCTCCTACGAGCAGTACTTC.